These 20 T cell receptor beta chains share one sample of origin, sequenced in a study of shared clonotypes between healthy human individuals. TCRdb's table, derived via immunoSEQ multiplex PCR, lists solely in-frame clones and lacks some. The sample has more than 550,000 clones; 90% are singletons. Sequencing was done on a sample of memory CD8+ T cells from PBMCs. The subset is: CD45RO+ cells pooled with CCR7-negative TemRA cells. All receptors derive from a man younger than 30 in good health. Some clones in this sample may be carry-over from other donors' samples.

The chain links TRBV4-3 to TRBJ2-6, with 7 positions matching TRBD1. The CDR3 extends over 21 amino acids. The V and J ends lost 4 bases and 0 bases, in that order; junction bases with no gene match: 18. Germline V lookup: CDR1 LGHNA, CDR2 YSLEER. CDR3 amino acids: CASSPYTIQGVTLSGANVLTF. CDR3 bases: TGCGCCAGCAGCCCGTACACGATCCAGGGGGTGACCCTCTCTGGGGCCAACGTCCTGACTTTC.

This clone has a single count. The chain has TRBV12-5 and TRBJ2-1; no clear D. The CDR3 runs to 14 residues. The germline gives CDR1 LGHNT, CDR2 FRNRAP. Deletions cut 5 bases from V and 9 bases from J, with 17 bases between. CDR3 nucleotide sequence: TGTGCTAGTGGTAGTACTTGGAACTTACGTGAGCAGTTCTTC. Its protein is CASGSTWNLREQFF.

The rearrangement joins TRBV7-9 to TRBJ1-4; 9 nucleotides match TRBD1. CDR1 and CDR2 from the germline V gene are SEHNR and FQNEAQ (reference sequence). V shed 4 bases, J shed 7 bases, and the junction held 7 bases outside the gene matches. The CDR3 has 15 residues. CDR3 amino acids: CASSSLDRGSEKLFF. CDR3 bases: TGTGCCAGCAGCTCTCTGGACAGGGGTAGTGAAAAACTGTTTTTT.

This chain connects TRBV19 to TRBJ1-1, with D unresolved. Trimming took off 3 bases at V and 8 bases at J, with 19 bases between the two ends. This CDR3 spans 15 amino acids. Per germline, CDR1 LNHDA and CDR2 SQIVND (reference sequence). The CDR3 protein is CASSIAPGSASEAFF. CDR3 sequence (DNA): TGTGCCAGTAGTATCGCCCCCGGATCCGCCTCGGAAGCTTTCTTT. Filled out from reference TRBV19 and TRBJ1-1, the complete variable domain reads DGGITQSPKYLFRKEGQNVTLSCEQNLNHDAMYWYRQDPGQGLRLIYYSQIVNDFQKGDIAEGYSVSREKKESFPLTVTSAQKNPTAFYLCASSIAPGSASEAFFGQGTRLTVV.

The chain links TRBV28 to TRBJ2-4; no definite D call. The germline V gene encodes CDR1 MDHEN and CDR2 SYDVKM. The CDR3 covers 16 residues. V lost 7 bases and J 2 bases, leaving 18 bases between the germline ends. CDR3 region: CASNKRGANPKNIQYF. For the CDR3, the DNA is TGTGCCAGCAATAAAAGAGGCGCAAATCCCAAAAACATTCAGTACTTC.

The chain recombines TRBV30 with TRBJ2-7, with TRBD1 as a possible D gene (6 bases). There are 18 residues in the CDR3. The germline V gene has CDR1 GTSNPN and CDR2 SVGIG (reference sequence). Trimming pared 1 base from V and 0 bases from J, leaving 22 bases between. The CDR3 sequence: CAWSARAGTSLISYEQYF. The CDR3 region has the DNA TGTGCCTGGAGTGCTAGAGCCGGGACAAGCCTCATCTCCTACGAGCAGTACTTC.

J is TRBJ2-5 and V is TRBV5-1; D is unresolved. V was cut by 1 base and J by 5 bases, with 15 bases left in between. Germline CDR1 SGHRS, CDR2 YFSETQ. CDR3 length: 15 residues. CDR3 region: CASSLTPGGGETQYF. Written as DNA, the CDR3 is TGCGCCAGCAGCTTGACCCCGGGTGGTGGGGAGACCCAGTACTTC.

The chain is built from TRBV19 and TRBJ2-1, with 9 bases lining up with TRBD1. The germline V gene encodes CDR1 LNHDA and CDR2 SQIVND (reference sequence). The trim removed 2 bases at V and 8 bases at J, leaving 13 bases unmatched. This CDR3 comprises 17 residues. CDR3 amino acids: CASSIWWGTGIFDEQFF. The DNA for the CDR3 is TGTGCCAGTAGTATATGGTGGGGGACAGGGATATTCGATGAGCAGTTCTTC.

The gene calls are TRBV9 and TRBJ2-5, with D possibly matching TRBD2 (6 bases). The CDR3 has 18 residues. Germline V gene lookup returns CDR1 SGDLS and CDR2 YYNGEE. V lost 0 bases and J lost 4, with 22 bases in between. In nucleotides, the CDR3 is TGTGCCAGCAGCGTAGCCCGCGGGGCACAAGGCGGATCAGAGACCCAGTACTTC. This codes for CASSVARGAQGGSETQYF.

V is TRBV27 and J is TRBJ2-1; D is uncertain. The CDR3 runs 15 residues. Trimming cost V 5 bases and J 0 bases, with 11 bases left between them. Germline assignment: CDR1 MNHEY and CDR2 SMNVEV (reference sequence). CDR3 sequence: CASSQRLVSYNEQFF. The CDR3 nucleotides are TGTGCCAGCAGTCAGCGACTCGTCTCCTACAATGAGCAGTTCTTC.

The rearrangement links TRBV6-1 to TRBJ2-7; D is ambiguous. Germline V gives CDR1 MNHNS, CDR2 SASEGT. The CDR3 spans 11 residues. Trimming removed 4 bases at V and 3 bases at J, with 4 bases between. CDR3 residues: CASSAVYEQYF. In DNA form, the CDR3 reads TGTGCCAGCAGTGCGGTCTACGAGCAGTACTTC.

J is TRBJ2-1 and V is TRBV29-1; 8 positions agree with TRBD1. The length of the CDR3 is 14 residues. V was clipped by 5 bases and J by 3 bases; unmatched bases: 6. Germline values: CDR1 SQVTM, CDR2 ANQGSEA. The CDR3 DNA reads as TGCAGCGTTAACGGACAGGGCATCTACAATGAGCAGTTCTTC. Translation gives CSVNGQGIYNEQFF.

The chain combines TRBV7-6 with TRBJ2-2; tentatively, D is TRBD2 (6 bases). CDR3 size: 15 residues. Trimming took 5 bases from V and 0 from J, leaving 10 bases between them. The germline V gene encodes CDR1 SGHVS and CDR2 FNYEAQ. In DNA form, the CDR3 reads TGTGCCAGCAGCCCCCGACTAGCGAACACCGGGGAGCTGTTTTTT. This sequence encodes CASSPRLANTGELFF.

The gene calls are TRBV7-2 and TRBJ2-5, with 12 bases that match TRBD2. CDR3 length: 15 amino acids. V was pared by 4 bases and J by 9 bases, with 9 bases of the junction left unmatched. Germline lookup yields CDR1 SGHTA and CDR2 FQGNSA. The CDR3 coding sequence is TGTGCCAGCAGCTACACGGGACTAGCGGGCTGGCCCCAGTACTTC. It translates to CASSYTGLAGWPQYF.

The chain links TRBV7-8 to TRBJ2-7, with 10 bases identical to TRBD1. CDR1 is SGHVS and CDR2 is FQNEAQ in the germline V gene. The CDR3 length is 15 residues. V shed 4 bases, J shed 1 base, and the junction held 4 bases outside the gene matches. CDR3 nucleotide sequence: TGTGCCAGCAGCTGGGGACAGGGGACGTCCTACGAGCAGTACTTC. Translated, it gives CASSWGQGTSYEQYF.

J is TRBJ2-7 and V is TRBV14, with D unclear. V lost 1 base, J lost 5 bases, and 6 bases lay in between. The germline gives CDR1 SGHDN, CDR2 FVKESK. CDR3 size: 12 residues. This CDR3 reads CASSQGRNEQYF. The DNA of the CDR3 is TGTGCCAGCAGCCAAGGTCGGAACGAGCAGTACTTC.

The rearrangement uses TRBV18 and TRBJ1-3; unclear D gene. This CDR3 comprises 19 residues. The V end was cut by 4 bases, the J end by 4 bases, with 26 bases between. Germline loops: CDR1 KGHSH, CDR2 LQKENI. The CDR3 sequence: CASSLTFTTTDFDGNTIYF. The DNA of the CDR3 is TGTGCCAGCTCACTTACCTTCACTACGACGGACTTTGACGGAAACACCATATATTTT.

The chain carries TRBV16 and TRBJ1-4, with D perhaps matching TRBD1 (5 bases). The CDR3 is 13 amino acids. The V end was cut by 7 bases, the J end by 14 bases, with 20 bases between. CDR1 and CDR2 from the germline V gene are KGHSY and FQNENV. CDR3 bases: TGTGCCAGCATCTCACGCCCAGGGTTCCACCTGTTTTTT. Its translation is CASISRPGFHLFF.

This chain uses TRBV14 with TRBJ1-1, with D unclear. This CDR3 is 15 amino acids long. CDR1 SGHDN and CDR2 FVKESK come from the germline V gene. Trimming shortened V by 1 base and J by 11 bases, and 20 bases separated the two germline ends. For the CDR3, the DNA is TGTGCCAGCAGCCAAGTGAGGAGGGAGGCCGGGAAGGCTTTCTTT. Translation gives CASSQVRREAGKAFF.

The chain links TRBV27 to TRBJ2-7; possible D gene TRBD1, 6 bases. Trimming took off 4 bases at V and 7 bases at J, with 14 bases between the two ends. The CDR3 spans 13 residues. Per germline, CDR1 MNHEY and CDR2 SMNVEV (reference sequence). CDR3 in amino acids: CASSWTVPGEQYF. The CDR3 DNA reads TGTGCCAGCAGTTGGACAGTCCCAGGGGAGCAGTACTTC.